This T cell receptor (beta chain) appears in the sequencing data of a study of chemoradiotherapy in HPV16-positive cancers. Whole-study context: Candidate HPV-specific T-cell clones and common TCR motifs came from functional assays in two HPV16-positive patients. Findings of the study overall: The functional HPV-specific definition rests on just a couple of HPV16-positive patients. Non-HPV-specific T cells did not expand in tumors during treatment, whereas candidate HPV-specific clones and E7-related motifs did.

The table came from immunoSEQ multiplex PCR; TCRdb's copy has only in-frame clones and leaves some out. The repertoire holds tens of thousands of clones, with less than 90% as singletons. Comments on this clone: What it recognizes is unknown.

The CDR3 is 13 residues long. Germline CDR1 is MNHNS and CDR2 is SASEGT. V lost 11 bases to trimming and J lost 7 bases, with 20 bases between them. The sequencing used blood, collected from a patient who underwent chemoradiotherapy. This rearrangement joins TRBV6-1 to TRBJ1-2; D is possibly TRBD1 (5 bases). The clonotype was recovered from a human donor with HPV-associated anogenital cancer. CDR3 amino acids: CAGSREAQSGYTF. CDR3 nucleotides: TGTGCCGGAAGCAGGGAGGCGCAATCTGGCTACACCTTC.